This T cell receptor (beta chain) was documented in a study of OX40 agonist ivuxolimab in advanced cancers. Study as a whole: Patients were dosed intravenously with ivuxolimab at 0.01 to 10 mg/kg every 2 weeks. Study-level points and caveats: Low normalized T-cell clonal expansion was also seen in some nonresponders.

V gave up 5 bases and J gave up 4 bases; unmatched junction bases: 14. The CDR3 length is 16 residues. Germline CDR1 reads MDHEN; CDR2 reads SYDVKM. Sequenced by immunoSEQ multiplex PCR; TCRdb stores in-frame clones only, minus some. The sample holds around 83,000 clones, 88% seen once. Note on this clone: The antigen is unknown.

The genes are TRBV28 and TRBJ2-7, with 7 bases identical to TRBD2. The source was CD4+ or CD8+ T cells sorted from blood, collected in a trial of the OX40 agonist ivuxolimab. The source is an adult with an advanced solid tumor such as melanoma, head and neck, liver or kidney cancer. The CDR3 nucleotides read TGTGCCAGCAGTCCCCCCGTCGCGGGAGATAGGTACGAGCAGTACTTC. Its protein product is CASSPPVAGDRYEQYF.